This T cell receptor beta chain appears in the sequencing data of a study of shared clonotypes between healthy human individuals. Study summary: Two women and three men aged 18 to 49 served as donors. Broader study findings: Investigators expected sequencing depth to affect clonotype sharing among donors. Tissues were not sampled, only blood, and their repertoires likely differ.

V dropped 1 base and J dropped 3 bases, with 12 bases sitting between them. This CDR3 is built from 15 residues. Germline V gives CDR1 GTSNPN, CDR2 SVGIG (reference sequence). As regards this clone: The antigen is undetermined.

Per the study methods: ImmunoSEQ junction-only sequences lacked quality scores, so their filtering differed. Repertoires were generated with immunoSEQ multiplex PCR, while TCRdb's copy carries only in-frame clones and drops some. Clonal size and the V and J genes are those of that table, whereas D and trimming came from the DNA. The sample yields a few hundred thousand clones, around 77% seen once. The TCR was taken from a woman aged 40 to 49 in good health. Some clones in this sample may be carry-over from other donors' samples. Sequenced input: PBMCs. The rearrangement joins TRBV30 to TRBJ1-4; possible D gene TRBD1, 6 bases. CDR3 in amino acids: CAWSGRGAANEKLFF. The DNA for the CDR3 is TGTGCCTGGAGTGGGCGGGGGGCGGCTAATGAAAAACTGTTTTTT.